These T cell receptor beta chains were read from a single sample in a study of shared clonotypes between healthy human individuals. Here immunoSEQ multiplex PCR was the method, and the copy in TCRdb shows in-frame clones only, minus some. The data contain around 2,000,000 clones, 85% to 95% of them singletons. Sequenced material: naive CD8+ T cells from PBMCs. The receptors originated from a man between 18 and 29 years old in good health. Some clones in this sample may be carry-over from other donors' samples. Each CDR3 is given with its conserved first and last residue. Fields, in order: D gene, clone size, J gene, V gene, CDR3 protein, CDR3 DNA. The D gene is left open where the match is weak. Where a row states a size, it is once, few, many or the class of an expanded clone; other rows omit it.

d_call: .
clone_size: .
j_call: TRBJ2-7
v_call: TRBV10-3
cdr3_aa: CAISVGLAPNYEQYF
cdr3_nt: TGTGCCATCAGTGTCGGGTTAGCGCCAAATTACGAGCAGTACTTC

d_call: .
clone_size: .
j_call: TRBJ2-1
v_call: TRBV10-2
cdr3_aa: CASSEWRVGGYEQFF
cdr3_nt: TGCGCCAGCAGTGAATGGCGGGTGGGTGGTTATGAGCAGTTCTTC

d_call: .
clone_size: once
j_call: TRBJ2-1
v_call: TRBV28
cdr3_aa: CASSSHQIYNEQFF
cdr3_nt: TGTGCCAGCAGTTCCCATCAGATCTACAATGAGCAGTTCTTC

d_call: TRBD2
clone_size: .
j_call: TRBJ2-7
v_call: TRBV27
cdr3_aa: CASSFFSGGIYEQYF
cdr3_nt: TGTGCCAGCAGTTTTTTTAGCGGGGGTATCTACGAGCAGTACTTC

d_call: .
clone_size: .
j_call: TRBJ1-1
v_call: TRBV7-6
cdr3_aa: CASRDPGGVTEAFF
cdr3_nt: TGTGCCAGCCGGGACCCAGGCGGGGTCACTGAAGCTTTCTTT

d_call: TRBD1
clone_size: once
j_call: TRBJ2-7
v_call: TRBV27
cdr3_aa: CASSLVAGGNYEQYF
cdr3_nt: TGTGCCAGCAGTTTAGTCGCAGGGGGTAACTACGAGCAGTACTTC

d_call: .
clone_size: .
j_call: TRBJ1-5
v_call: TRBV15
cdr3_aa: CATGVAVNQPQHF
cdr3_nt: TGTGCCACCGGGGTGGCAGTCAATCAGCCCCAGCATTTT

d_call: .
clone_size: .
j_call: TRBJ1-1
v_call: TRBV6-6
cdr3_aa: CASSYSLVDTEAFF
cdr3_nt: TGTGCCAGCAGTTACTCGTTGGTAGACACTGAAGCTTTCTTT

d_call: .
clone_size: .
j_call: TRBJ2-7
v_call: TRBV9
cdr3_aa: CASSVGDASYEQYF
cdr3_nt: TGTGCCAGCAGCGTAGGGGACGCATCCTACGAGCAGTACTTC

d_call: TRBD2
clone_size: .
j_call: TRBJ2-5
v_call: TRBV28
cdr3_aa: CASSPGLAGGRETQYF
cdr3_nt: TGTGCCAGCAGTCCGGGACTAGCGGGAGGTCGGGAGACCCAGTACTTC

d_call: .
clone_size: .
j_call: TRBJ1-3
v_call: TRBV27
cdr3_aa: CASSSRDEGKGNTIYF
cdr3_nt: TGTGCCAGCAGTTCACGGGACGAGGGAAAAGGAAACACCATATATTTT

d_call: .
clone_size: .
j_call: TRBJ1-2
v_call: TRBV9
cdr3_aa: CASSPTPGDKGGGYTF
cdr3_nt: TGTGCCAGCAGCCCTACCCCGGGGGACAAGGGCGGTGGCTACACCTTC

d_call: TRBD1
clone_size: once
j_call: TRBJ1-1
v_call: TRBV29-1
cdr3_aa: CSVEESYRTGEGAFF
cdr3_nt: TGCAGCGTTGAAGAGTCTTATCGGACAGGGGAAGGAGCTTTCTTT

d_call: .
clone_size: .
j_call: TRBJ1-2
v_call: TRBV27
cdr3_aa: CASSSGLANYGYTF
cdr3_nt: TGTGCCAGCAGTTCGGGTTTAGCTAACTATGGCTACACCTTC

d_call: .
clone_size: .
j_call: TRBJ2-7
v_call: TRBV7-2
cdr3_aa: CASSSQEPGRLSYEQYF
cdr3_nt: TGTGCCAGCAGCTCACAGGAACCAGGGAGATTATCCTACGAGCAGTACTTC

d_call: .
clone_size: .
j_call: TRBJ2-4
v_call: TRBV27
cdr3_aa: CASSLSPGAAKNIQYF
cdr3_nt: TGTGCCAGCAGTTTAAGTCCCGGGGCTGCCAAAAACATTCAGTACTTC

d_call: TRBD2
clone_size: .
j_call: TRBJ2-7
v_call: TRBV2
cdr3_aa: CASKDWSGSTGREQYF
cdr3_nt: TGTGCCAGCAAGGATTGGAGCGGGAGCACGGGGCGCGAGCAGTACTTC

d_call: .
clone_size: once
j_call: TRBJ2-7
v_call: TRBV11-2
cdr3_aa: CASSLVRGHYEQYF
cdr3_nt: TGTGCCAGCAGCTTAGTACGGGGGCACTACGAGCAGTACTTC

d_call: .
clone_size: .
j_call: TRBJ2-7
v_call: TRBV11-2
cdr3_aa: CASIRAGRAKVYEQYF
cdr3_nt: TGTGCCAGCATACGAGCGGGCAGGGCCAAGGTCTACGAGCAGTACTTC

d_call: .
clone_size: .
j_call: TRBJ2-7
v_call: TRBV29-1
cdr3_aa: CSANLGGPGLEQYF
cdr3_nt: TGCAGCGCCAATCTGGGCGGACCAGGGCTCGAGCAGTACTTC

d_call: .
clone_size: .
j_call: TRBJ1-2
v_call: TRBV29-1
cdr3_aa: CSVQFQAGYTF
cdr3_nt: TGCAGCGTTCAGTTCCAGGCAGGCTACACCTTC

d_call: .
clone_size: .
j_call: TRBJ1-6
v_call: TRBV4-1
cdr3_aa: CASSQEGATGFTPLHF
cdr3_nt: TGCGCCAGCAGCCAAGAGGGCGCAACTGGGTTTACACCCCTCCACTTT

d_call: .
clone_size: .
j_call: TRBJ2-7
v_call: TRBV6-5
cdr3_aa: CASSYLREGGEQYF
cdr3_nt: TGTGCCAGCAGTTATCTAAGGGAAGGTGGGGAGCAGTACTTC

d_call: TRBD2
clone_size: .
j_call: TRBJ2-3
v_call: TRBV4-3
cdr3_aa: CASSHKLAGHTDTQYF
cdr3_nt: TGCGCCAGCAGCCACAAACTAGCGGGACACACAGATACGCAGTATTTT

d_call: TRBD2
clone_size: .
j_call: TRBJ2-2
v_call: TRBV6-1
cdr3_aa: CASSDRVGSGRGNTGELFF
cdr3_nt: TGTGCCAGCAGTGACCGGGTCGGTAGCGGGAGGGGTAACACCGGGGAGCTGTTTTTT

d_call: .
clone_size: .
j_call: TRBJ2-7
v_call: TRBV11-2
cdr3_aa: CASSLVGLGYEQYF
cdr3_nt: TGTGCCAGCAGCTTAGTTGGATTAGGGTACGAGCAGTACTTC

d_call: TRBD2
clone_size: once
j_call: TRBJ2-5
v_call: TRBV4-1
cdr3_aa: CASSHTTSGSRETQYF
cdr3_nt: TGCGCCAGCAGCCATACGACTAGCGGGAGCAGGGAGACCCAGTACTTC

d_call: .
clone_size: .
j_call: TRBJ1-2
v_call: TRBV7-9
cdr3_aa: CASSLSSLAGYGYTF
cdr3_nt: TGTGCCAGCAGCTTGTCTTCCTTGGCAGGCTATGGCTACACCTTC

d_call: TRBD2
clone_size: .
j_call: TRBJ2-7
v_call: TRBV7-9
cdr3_aa: CASRAGASYEQYF
cdr3_nt: TGTGCCAGCCGGGCGGGAGCCTCCTACGAGCAGTACTTC

d_call: TRBD2
clone_size: .
j_call: TRBJ2-5
v_call: TRBV27
cdr3_aa: CASSLEASGSQETQYF
cdr3_nt: TGTGCCAGCAGTTTAGAAGCTAGCGGGAGTCAAGAGACCCAGTACTTC

d_call: TRBD1
clone_size: .
j_call: TRBJ2-7
v_call: TRBV4-1
cdr3_aa: CASSQATGLIYEQYF
cdr3_nt: TGCGCCAGCAGCCAAGCGACAGGGTTAATCTACGAGCAGTACTTC

d_call: .
clone_size: .
j_call: TRBJ2-5
v_call: TRBV19
cdr3_aa: CASSSRGSQETQYF
cdr3_nt: TGTGCCAGTAGTAGCCGTGGGTCCCAAGAGACCCAGTACTTC

d_call: .
clone_size: .
j_call: TRBJ1-5
v_call: TRBV5-6
cdr3_aa: CASSSEGVRNQPQHF
cdr3_nt: TGTGCCAGCAGCTCCGAGGGGGTTCGAAATCAGCCCCAGCATTTT

d_call: .
clone_size: .
j_call: TRBJ2-1
v_call: TRBV10-3
cdr3_aa: CAISEGAPHNEQFF
cdr3_nt: TGTGCCATCAGTGAGGGGGCGCCTCACAATGAGCAGTTCTTC

d_call: .
clone_size: .
j_call: TRBJ2-6
v_call: TRBV30
cdr3_aa: CAQQGFPGANVLTF
cdr3_nt: TGTGCCCAACAGGGATTCCCTGGGGCCAACGTCCTGACTTTC

d_call: .
clone_size: once
j_call: TRBJ2-7
v_call: TRBV11-2
cdr3_aa: CASSLDWGYEQYF
cdr3_nt: TGTGCCAGCAGCTTAGATTGGGGATACGAGCAGTACTTC

d_call: .
clone_size: .
j_call: TRBJ1-1
v_call: TRBV15
cdr3_aa: CATRQTGNTEAFF
cdr3_nt: TGTGCCACCAGGCAAACAGGGAACACTGAAGCTTTCTTT

d_call: .
clone_size: .
j_call: TRBJ2-7
v_call: TRBV29-1
cdr3_aa: CSVEDPAGETYEQYF
cdr3_nt: TGCAGCGTTGAAGATCCCGCAGGGGAGACCTACGAGCAGTACTTC

d_call: .
clone_size: .
j_call: TRBJ2-7
v_call: TRBV28
cdr3_aa: CASSTPRGDVTEQYF
cdr3_nt: TGTGCCAGCAGCACACCCAGGGGTGATGTGACCGAGCAGTACTTC

d_call: .
clone_size: .
j_call: TRBJ2-5
v_call: TRBV10-3
cdr3_aa: CAISESSEIQETQYF
cdr3_nt: TGTGCCATCAGTGAGTCAAGCGAAATCCAAGAGACCCAGTACTTC

d_call: .
clone_size: .
j_call: TRBJ1-6
v_call: TRBV6-5
cdr3_aa: CASSYSSNSPLHF
cdr3_nt: TGTGCCAGCAGTTACAGTTCAAATTCACCCCTCCACTTT

d_call: TRBD1
clone_size: .
j_call: TRBJ1-1
v_call: TRBV4-1
cdr3_aa: CASRPRTGVGAEAFF
cdr3_nt: TGCGCCAGCCGACCCCGGACAGGGGTAGGGGCTGAAGCTTTCTTT